This T cell receptor beta chain originates from a study of blood T cell repertoires in COVID-19. Study details: Sample material is recorded as cDNA or gDNA derived from T cells, B-cell-depleted T cells, or PBMCs.

In the source study's methods: Nucleated cell number was recorded as an estimate derived from reference gene primer amplification. The repertoire was sequenced with immunoSEQ multiplex PCR; TCRdb's copy has only in-frame clones and lacks some. That table supplies the V and J calls and clone size; D and trimming were determined from the DNA. This table has about 24,000 clones, 86% appearing once. The V gene end was trimmed by 1 base and the J gene end by 6 bases; junction bases not matched to a gene: 9. The CDR3 runs to 15 residues. Germline V gene lookup returns CDR1 SGHNT and CDR2 YYREEE (reference sequence).

The sequencing input was peripheral blood. This TCR derives from a human donor with active COVID-19. The donor label of this sample is uncertain. The chain combines TRBV5-4 with TRBJ2-7, with TRBD2 matching over 8 bases. The chain's CDR3 is CASSLYGGSGGEQYF. The DNA for the CDR3 is TGTGCCAGCAGCTTGTATGGCGGGAGCGGGGGCGAGCAGTACTTC.